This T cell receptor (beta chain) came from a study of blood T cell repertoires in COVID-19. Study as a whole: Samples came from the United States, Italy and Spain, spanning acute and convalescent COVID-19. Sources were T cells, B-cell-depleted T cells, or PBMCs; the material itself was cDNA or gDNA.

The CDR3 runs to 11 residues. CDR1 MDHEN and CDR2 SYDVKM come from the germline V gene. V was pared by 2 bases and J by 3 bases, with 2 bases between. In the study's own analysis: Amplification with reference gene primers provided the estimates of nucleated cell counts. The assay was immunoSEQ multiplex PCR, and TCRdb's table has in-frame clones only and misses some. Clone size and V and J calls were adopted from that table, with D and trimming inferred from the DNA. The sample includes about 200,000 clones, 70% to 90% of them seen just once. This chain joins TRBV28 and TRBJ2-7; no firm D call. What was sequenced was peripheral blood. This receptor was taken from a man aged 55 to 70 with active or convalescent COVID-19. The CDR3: CASSLHYEQYF. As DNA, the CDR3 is TGTGCCAGCAGTTTACACTACGAGCAGTACTTC. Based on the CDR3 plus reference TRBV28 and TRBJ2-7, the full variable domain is DVKVTQSSRYLVKRTGEKVFLECVQDMDHENMFWYRQDPGLGLRLIYFSYDVKMKEKGDIPEGYSVSREKKERFSLILESASTNQTSMYLCASSLHYEQYFGPGTRLTVT.